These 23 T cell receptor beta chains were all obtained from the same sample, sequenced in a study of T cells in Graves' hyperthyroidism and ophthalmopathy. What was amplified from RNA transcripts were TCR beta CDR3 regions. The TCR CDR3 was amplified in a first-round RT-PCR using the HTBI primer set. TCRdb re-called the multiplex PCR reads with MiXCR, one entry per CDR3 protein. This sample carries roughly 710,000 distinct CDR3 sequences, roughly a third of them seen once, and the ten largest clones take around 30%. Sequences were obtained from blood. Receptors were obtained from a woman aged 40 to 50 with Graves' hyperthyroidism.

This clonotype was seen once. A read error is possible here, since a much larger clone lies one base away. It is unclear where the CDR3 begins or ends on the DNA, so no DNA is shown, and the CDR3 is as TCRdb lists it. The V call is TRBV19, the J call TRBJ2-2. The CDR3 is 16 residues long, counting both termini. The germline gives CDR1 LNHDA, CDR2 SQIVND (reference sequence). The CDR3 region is CASSIWASGSTGELLF.

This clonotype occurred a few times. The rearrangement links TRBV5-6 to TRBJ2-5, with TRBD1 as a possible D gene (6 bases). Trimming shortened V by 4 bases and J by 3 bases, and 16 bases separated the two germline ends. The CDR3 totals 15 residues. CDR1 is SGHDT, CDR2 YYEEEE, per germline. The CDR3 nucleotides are TGTGCCAGCAGCCAACAGACAGGTTCGAAAGAGACCCAGTACTTC. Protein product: CASSQQTGSKETQYF.

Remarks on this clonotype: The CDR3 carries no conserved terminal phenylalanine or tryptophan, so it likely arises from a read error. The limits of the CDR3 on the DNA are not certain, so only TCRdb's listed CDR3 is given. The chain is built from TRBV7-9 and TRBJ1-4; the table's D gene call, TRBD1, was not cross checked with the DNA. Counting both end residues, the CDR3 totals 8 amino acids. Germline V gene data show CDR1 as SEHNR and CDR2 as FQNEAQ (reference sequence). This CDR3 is CASSRDVS.

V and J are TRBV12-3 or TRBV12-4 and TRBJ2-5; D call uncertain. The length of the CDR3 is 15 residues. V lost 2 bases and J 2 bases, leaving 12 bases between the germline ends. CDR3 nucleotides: TGTGCCAGCAGTTTATCCGGATCCGGGCAAGAGACCCAGTACTTC. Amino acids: CASSLSGSGQETQYF.

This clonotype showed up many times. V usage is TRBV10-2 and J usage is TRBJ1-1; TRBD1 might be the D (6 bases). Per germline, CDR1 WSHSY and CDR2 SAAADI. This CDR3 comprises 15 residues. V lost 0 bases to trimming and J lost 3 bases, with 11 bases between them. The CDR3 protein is CASSESAGEDTEAFF. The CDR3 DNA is TGCGCCAGCAGTGAGTCGGCAGGGGAAGACACTGAAGCTTTCTTT.

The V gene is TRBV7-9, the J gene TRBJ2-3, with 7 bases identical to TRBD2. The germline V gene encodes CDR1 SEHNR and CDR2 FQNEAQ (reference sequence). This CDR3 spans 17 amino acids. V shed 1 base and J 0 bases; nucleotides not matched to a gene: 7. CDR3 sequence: CASSLGPLADSTDTQYF. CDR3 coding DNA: TGTGCCAGCAGCTTAGGGCCCCTAGCGGATAGCACAGATACGCAGTATTTT. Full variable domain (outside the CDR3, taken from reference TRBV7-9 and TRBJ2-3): DTGVSQNPRHKITKRGQNVTFRCDPISEHNRLYWYRQTLGQGPEFLTYFQNEAQLEKSRLLSDRFSAERPKGSFSTLEIQRTEQGDSAMYLCASSLGPLADSTDTQYFGPGTRLTVL.

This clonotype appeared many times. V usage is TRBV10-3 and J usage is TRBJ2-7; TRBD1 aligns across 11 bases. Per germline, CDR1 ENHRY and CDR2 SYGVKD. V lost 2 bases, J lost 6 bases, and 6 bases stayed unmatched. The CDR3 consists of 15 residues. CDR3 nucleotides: TGTGCCATCAGTGAGGGGACAGGGGGTTTTGTCGAGCAGTACTTC. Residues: CAISEGTGGFVEQYF.

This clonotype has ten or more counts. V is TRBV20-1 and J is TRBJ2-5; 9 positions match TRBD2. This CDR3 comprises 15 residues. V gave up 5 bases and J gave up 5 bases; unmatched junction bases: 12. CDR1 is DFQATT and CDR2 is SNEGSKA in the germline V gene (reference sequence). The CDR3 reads CSAEGREGWRETQYF. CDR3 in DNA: TGCAGTGCTGAGGGGCGGGAGGGCTGGAGGGAGACCCAGTACTTC.

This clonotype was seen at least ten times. CDR3: CASSPANEDLRGYTF. The CDR3 nucleotides are TGTGCCAGTAGCCCAGCGAATGAGGACCTTCGGGGCTACACCTTC. The chain is built from TRBV19 and TRBJ1-2; D call uncertain. The CDR3 runs to 15 residues. Trimming took 6 bases from V and 8 from J, leaving 22 bases between them. Germline CDR1 and CDR2: LNHDA and SQIVND (reference sequence).

The DNA of the CDR3 is TGTGCCAGCAGCTTCCGGACAGAGGTAAACTACGAGCAGTACTTC. Protein sequence: CASSFRTEVNYEQYF. The chain has TRBV5-5 and TRBJ2-7; D might be TRBD1 (6 bases). The CDR3 totals 15 residues. Trimming left V 2 bases short and J 3 bases short, with 15 bases between. Germline values: CDR1 SGHKS, CDR2 YYEKEE (reference sequence).

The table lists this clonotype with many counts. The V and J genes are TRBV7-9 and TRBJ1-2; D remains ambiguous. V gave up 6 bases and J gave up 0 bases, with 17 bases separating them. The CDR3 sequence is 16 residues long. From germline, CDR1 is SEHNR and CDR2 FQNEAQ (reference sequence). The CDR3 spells CASSQRRTLANYGYTF. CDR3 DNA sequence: TGTGCCAGCAGTCAACGCCGGACGCTAGCTAACTATGGCTACACCTTC.

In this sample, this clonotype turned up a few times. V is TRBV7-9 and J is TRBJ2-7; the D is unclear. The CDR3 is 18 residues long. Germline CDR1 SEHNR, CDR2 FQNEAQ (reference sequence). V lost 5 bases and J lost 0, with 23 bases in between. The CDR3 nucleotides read TGTGCCAGCAGCCACCGACGGGTCGGCGGCAGGCTCTCCTACGAGCAGTACTTC. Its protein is CASSHRRVGGRLSYEQYF.

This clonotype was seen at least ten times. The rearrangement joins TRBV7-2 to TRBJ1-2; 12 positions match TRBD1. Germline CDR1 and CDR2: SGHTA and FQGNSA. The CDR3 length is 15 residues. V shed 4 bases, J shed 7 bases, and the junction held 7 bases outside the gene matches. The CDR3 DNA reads TGTGCCAGCAGCTCAATGGGACAGGGGGCCAGTGGCTACACCTTC. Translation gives CASSSMGQGASGYTF. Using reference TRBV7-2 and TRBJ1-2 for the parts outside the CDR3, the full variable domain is GAGVSQSPSNKVTEKGKDVELRCDPISGHTALYWYRQSLGQGLEFLIYFQGNSAPDKSGLPSDRFSAERTGGSVSTLTIQRTQQEDSAVYLCASSSMGQGASGYTFGSGTRLTVV.

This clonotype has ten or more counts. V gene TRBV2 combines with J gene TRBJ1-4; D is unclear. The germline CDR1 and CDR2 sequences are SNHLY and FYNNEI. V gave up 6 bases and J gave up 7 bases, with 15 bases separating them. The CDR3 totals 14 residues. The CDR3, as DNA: TGTGCCAGCAGGGGAACAGAGACGGGTGAAAAACTGTTTTTT. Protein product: CASRGTETGEKLFF.

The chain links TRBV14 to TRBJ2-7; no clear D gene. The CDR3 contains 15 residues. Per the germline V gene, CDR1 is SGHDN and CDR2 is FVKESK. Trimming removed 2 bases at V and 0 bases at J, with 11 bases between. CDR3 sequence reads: CASSQFEWGSYEQYF. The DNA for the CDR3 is TGTGCCAGCAGCCAATTTGAATGGGGCTCCTACGAGCAGTACTTC.

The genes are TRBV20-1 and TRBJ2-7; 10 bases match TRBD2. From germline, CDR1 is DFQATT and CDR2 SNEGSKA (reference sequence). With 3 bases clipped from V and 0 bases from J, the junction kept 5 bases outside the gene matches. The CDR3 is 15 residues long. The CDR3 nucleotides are TGCAGTGCTAGGTTGACTAGCGGGTTCTCCTACGAGCAGTACTTC. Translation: CSARLTSGFSYEQYF.

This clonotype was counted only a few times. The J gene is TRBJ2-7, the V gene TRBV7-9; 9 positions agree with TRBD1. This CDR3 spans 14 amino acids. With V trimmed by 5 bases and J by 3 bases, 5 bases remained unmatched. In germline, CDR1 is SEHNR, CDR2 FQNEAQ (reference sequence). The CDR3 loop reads CASSQGQGRYEQYF. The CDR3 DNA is TGTGCCAGCAGCCAAGGACAGGGGCGCTACGAGCAGTACTTC.

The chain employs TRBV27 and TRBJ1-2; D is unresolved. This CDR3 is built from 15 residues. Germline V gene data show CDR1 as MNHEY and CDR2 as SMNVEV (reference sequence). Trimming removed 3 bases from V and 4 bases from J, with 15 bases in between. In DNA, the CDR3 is TGTGCCAGCAGTTTTTCAGGTCCCCTCCTCTATGGCTACACCTTC. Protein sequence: CASSFSGPLLYGYTF.

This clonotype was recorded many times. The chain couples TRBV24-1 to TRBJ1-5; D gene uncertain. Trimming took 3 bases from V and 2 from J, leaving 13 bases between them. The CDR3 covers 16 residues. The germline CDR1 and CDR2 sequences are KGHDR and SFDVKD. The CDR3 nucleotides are TGTGCCACCAGTGATGCGATGGGAGCGGGCAATCAGCCCCAGCATTTT. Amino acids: CATSDAMGAGNQPQHF.

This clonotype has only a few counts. CDR3 in amino acids: CASRAGIIRSYTEAFF. The DNA of the CDR3 is TGTGCCAGCAGAGCAGGGATTATCAGATCGTACACTGAAGCTTTCTTT. The chain carries TRBV12-3 or TRBV12-4 and TRBJ1-1; a weak D match, TRBD1 (5 bases). V was shortened by 6 bases and J by 3 bases, with 20 bases between the two germline ends. The CDR3 loop spans 16 amino acids.

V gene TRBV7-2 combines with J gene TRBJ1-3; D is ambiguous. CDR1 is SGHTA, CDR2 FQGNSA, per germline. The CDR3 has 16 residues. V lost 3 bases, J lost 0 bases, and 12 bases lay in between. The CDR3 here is CASSLTYPPSGNTIYF. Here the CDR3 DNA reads TGTGCCAGCAGCTTGACTTATCCTCCCTCTGGAAACACCATATATTTT.

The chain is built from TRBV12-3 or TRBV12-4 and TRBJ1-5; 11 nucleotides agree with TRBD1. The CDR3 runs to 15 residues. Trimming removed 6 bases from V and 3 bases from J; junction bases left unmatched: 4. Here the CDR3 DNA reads TGTGCCAGCAGAGTGGGACAGGGGGACAATCAGCCCCAGCATTTT. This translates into CASRVGQGDNQPQHF.

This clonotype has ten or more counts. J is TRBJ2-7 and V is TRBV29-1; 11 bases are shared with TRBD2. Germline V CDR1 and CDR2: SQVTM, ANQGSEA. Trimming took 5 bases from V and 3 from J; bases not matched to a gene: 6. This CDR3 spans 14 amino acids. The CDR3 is CSVLTSGDVYEQYF. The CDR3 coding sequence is TGCAGCGTTCTGACTAGCGGGGACGTCTACGAGCAGTACTTC.